The rows below give T cell receptor beta chains drawn from one sample of a study of blood T cell repertoires in COVID-19. The protocol was immunoSEQ multiplex PCR, while the TCRdb copy is restricted to in-frame clones and leaves out a portion. Here the sample spans 200,000 or so clones, over 70% being singletons. What was sequenced was PBMCs or T cells enriched from blood (not recorded which). These receptors were collected from a woman aged 30 to 39 who had been exposed to COVID-19. CDR3s include the opening cysteine and the closing phenylalanine or tryptophan. The D gene is left open where the match is weak. Clone size is given for some rows only: seen once, a few or many times, or a class if the clone is expanded.

D gene	V gene	clone size	CDR3 length	J gene	CDR3 DNA	CDR3 protein
NA	TRBV14	NA	11	TRBJ2-1	TGTGCCAGCAGCCTTGGAGGGCCCCAGTTCTTC	CASSLGGPQFF
TRBD1	TRBV6-5	few	16	TRBJ1-2	TGTGCCAGCAGTTACACCCCGGGACAGGGAAAATATGGCTACACCTTC	CASSYTPGQGKYGYTF
TRBD1	TRBV7-9	NA	19	TRBJ2-3	TGTGCCAGCAGCGCCCCCTCACTCGGGACAGGGGATATTGCAGATACGCAGTATTTT	CASSAPSLGTGDIADTQYF
TRBD1	TRBV11-2	NA	18	TRBJ1-6	TGTGCCAGCAGCTTATATATCGGGACAGGGCAATGGGGATCACCCCTCCACTTT	CASSLYIGTGQWGSPLHF
NA	TRBV7-2	NA	18	TRBJ1-2	TGTGCCAGCAGCTTAGGGTTATCGATATCGAGGGGGAAAGATGGCTACACCTTC	CASSLGLSISRGKDGYTF
NA	TRBV29-1	NA	14	TRBJ1-1	TGCAGCGTTGAAGGAGGCGCAGTTAACACTGAAGCTTTCTTT	CSVEGGAVNTEAFF
TRBD2	TRBV19	once	15	TRBJ2-3	TGTGCCAGTAGTATAATAGCGGGACGCACAGATACGCAGTATTTT	CASSIIAGRTDTQYF
TRBD2	TRBV2	NA	16	TRBJ2-5	TGTGCCAGCAGCGAACTTAGCGGGAGGATATTGGAGACCCAGTACTTC	CASSELSGRILETQYF
TRBD1	TRBV11-3	once	14	TRBJ1-1	TGTGCCAGCAGCGGGGACAGGGGCAGGACTGAAGCTTTCTTT	CASSGDRGRTEAFF
NA	TRBV29-1	NA	13	TRBJ2-7	TGCAGCGTTGTATTCAGTAATCACGACGAGCAGTACTTC	CSVVFSNHDEQYF
NA	TRBV6-1	NA	14	TRBJ2-1	TGTGCCAGCAGTGAATCCGGGAGAAGCAATGAGCAGTTCTTC	CASSESGRSNEQFF
NA	TRBV5-6	NA	14	TRBJ2-2	TGTGCCAGCAGCTTGACAGGGGAGGTCGGGGAGCTGTTTTTT	CASSLTGEVGELFF
NA	TRBV30	NA	14	TRBJ2-1	TGTGCCTGGAGTGAAGGCCGGGACTACAATGAGCAGTTCTTC	CAWSEGRDYNEQFF
TRBD1	TRBV10-1	NA	14	TRBJ1-1	TGCGCCAGCAGTGTGACAGGGATTAATACTGAAGCTTTCTTT	CASSVTGINTEAFF
TRBD2	TRBV5-1	NA	16	TRBJ2-1	TGCGCCAGCAGCTTGGTTCCCGGGAGGGCGTACAATGAGCAGTTCTTC	CASSLVPGRAYNEQFF
NA	TRBV3-1/TRBV3-2	NA	15	TRBJ2-3	TGTGCCAGCAGCCCGAGGGGGGAGGGGAGGGATACGCAGTATTTT	CASSPRGEGRDTQYF
NA	TRBV19	NA	14	TRBJ1-2	TGTGCCAGTAGTATTCATGACAGGAGTTATGGCTACACCTTC	CASSIHDRSYGYTF